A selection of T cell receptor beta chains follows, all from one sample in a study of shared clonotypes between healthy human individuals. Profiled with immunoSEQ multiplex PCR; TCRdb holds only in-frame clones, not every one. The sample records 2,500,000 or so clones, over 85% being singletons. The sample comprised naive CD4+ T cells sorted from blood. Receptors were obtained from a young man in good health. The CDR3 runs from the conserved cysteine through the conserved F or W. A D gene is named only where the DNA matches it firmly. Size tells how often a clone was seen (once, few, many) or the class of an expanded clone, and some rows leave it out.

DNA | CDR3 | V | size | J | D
TGTGCCAGCAGCTTAGATTTTGGACAGGGGGCGATCGAGCAGTACTTC | CASSLDFGQGAIEQYF | TRBV7-6 | NA | TRBJ2-7 | TRBD1
TGTGCCAGCAGCTCTCTAGTAGGCAGGTCAAGCTCTGGGGCCAACGTCCTGACTTTC | CASSSLVGRSSSGANVLTF | TRBV11-2 | NA | TRBJ2-6 | NA
TGTGCCAGCAGCTTAGGGCAGGGGGCTATCTACGAGCAGTACTTC | CASSLGQGAIYEQYF | TRBV11-3 | NA | TRBJ2-7 | TRBD1
TGCGCCAGCAGCTTGGAGTCGGGACTACAGCTCGGTGAGCAGTTCTTC | CASSLESGLQLGEQFF | TRBV5-1 | once | TRBJ2-1 | TRBD2
TGTGCCAGCTCACCTCGGGGGTATGAAAAACTGTTTTTT | CASSPRGYEKLFF | TRBV18 | NA | TRBJ1-4 | NA
TGTGCCAGCAGCCCTAGCGCTCCTAGCACAGATACGCAGTATTTT | CASSPSAPSTDTQYF | TRBV9 | NA | TRBJ2-3 | NA
TGTGCCTTACGAAGGGCTTACTCTGGAAACACCATATATTTT | CALRRAYSGNTIYF | TRBV30 | NA | TRBJ1-3 | NA
TGTGCCAGCAGTACTGGACAGGGCACAGATACGCAGTATTTT | CASSTGQGTDTQYF | TRBV6-5 | once | TRBJ2-3 | TRBD1
TGTGCCAGCAGTTATGGAGGGGGGCGCGATCAGCCCCAGCATTTT | CASSYGGGRDQPQHF | TRBV28 | NA | TRBJ1-5 | NA
TGTGCCAGCTCACCTGTCTCGGGTGGCTACACCTTC | CASSPVSGGYTF | TRBV18 | NA | TRBJ1-2 | NA
TGCGCCAGCAGCACCCGGGACAGGGTTTTTGGTTTTGGCTACACCTTC | CASSTRDRVFGFGYTF | TRBV5-1 | NA | TRBJ1-2 | TRBD1
TGTGCCAGCAGTGAGGCAGGGCGGATCTCTGGAAACACCATATATTTT | CASSEAGRISGNTIYF | TRBV2 | NA | TRBJ1-3 | NA
TGTGCCATCAGTGAGTCGAAAGGAGTCACAGATACGCAGTATTTT | CAISESKGVTDTQYF | TRBV10-3 | NA | TRBJ2-3 | NA
TGTGCCTGGAGCCAAAGCGGAGTGGGCTACACCTTC | CAWSQSGVGYTF | TRBV30 | NA | TRBJ1-2 | NA
TGTGCCATCAGTGAGCCGGTCCCCACAGATACGCAGTATTTT | CAISEPVPTDTQYF | TRBV10-3 | NA | TRBJ2-3 | NA
TGTGCCAGTAGTGCGCGGGGTAGGGACACTGAAGCTTTCTTT | CASSARGRDTEAFF | TRBV19 | once | TRBJ1-1 | NA
TGTGCCAGCAGAGATAGAGGAGGAAGGGAAAAACTGTTTTTT | CASRDRGGREKLFF | TRBV2 | NA | TRBJ1-4 | NA
TGTGCCTGGAGTTTAACCCTTCCAGGGCCCGGGGAGCTGTTTTTT | CAWSLTLPGPGELFF | TRBV30 | NA | TRBJ2-2 | NA
TGTGCCAGCAGCGCGCAGGCCTTCTATGGCTACACCTTC | CASSAQAFYGYTF | TRBV7-2 | NA | TRBJ1-2 | NA
TGTGCCAGCAGCACAGGGGACGTTAATTCACCCCTCCACTTT | CASSTGDVNSPLHF | TRBV5-4 | NA | TRBJ1-6 | TRBD1
TGTGCCAGCTCACCGACGCAGGGTCAGCCCCAGCATTTT | CASSPTQGQPQHF | TRBV18 | NA | TRBJ1-5 | NA
TGTGCCAGCAGTTTATTCGGGACAGGGGGCGCGGGCGAGACCCAGTACTTC | CASSLFGTGGAGETQYF | TRBV27 | NA | TRBJ2-5 | TRBD1
TGTGCCAGCAGCTTAAGCTTTAGCGGGACCTCCTACGAGCAGTACTTC | CASSLSFSGTSYEQYF | TRBV11-2 | NA | TRBJ2-7 | TRBD2
TGCGCCAGCATTAGACAGATAGAGAACACCGGGGAGCTGTTTTTT | CASIRQIENTGELFF | TRBV10-2 | NA | TRBJ2-2 | NA
TGTGCCAGTAGTATCTGGGATCGGTTTACAGGTAGCTCCTACAATGAGCAGTTCTTC | CASSIWDRFTGSSYNEQFF | TRBV19 | once | TRBJ2-1 | NA
TGTGCCAGCAGTGTAACGGGACTACCCTACGAGCAGTACTTC | CASSVTGLPYEQYF | TRBV2 | NA | TRBJ2-7 | TRBD2
TGTGCCAGCAGCGGCGGGACTAGCGGGAGTGCCTACAATGAGCAGTTCTTC | CASSGGTSGSAYNEQFF | TRBV7-2 | NA | TRBJ2-1 | TRBD2
TGTGCCAGCAGCTTGAAGTTCACAGATACGCAGTATTTT | CASSLKFTDTQYF | TRBV11-2 | NA | TRBJ2-3 | NA
TGTGCCAGCAGCGTAGGGGGCGACATTTACGAGCAGTACTTC | CASSVGGDIYEQYF | TRBV9 | NA | TRBJ2-7 | NA
TGTGCCAGCAGCTTTCGAGGTCCGATTTGCGAGACCCAGTACTTC | CASSFRGPICETQYF | TRBV7-9 | NA | TRBJ2-5 | NA
TGTGCCAGCAGCCAGAGGGTCAGGAACTATGGCTACACCTTC | CASSQRVRNYGYTF | TRBV14 | NA | TRBJ1-2 | NA
TGTGCCAGCAGCTCCACTAGCGGGAGGTCCGGGGAGCTGTTTTTT | CASSSTSGRSGELFF | TRBV7-2 | NA | TRBJ2-2 | TRBD2